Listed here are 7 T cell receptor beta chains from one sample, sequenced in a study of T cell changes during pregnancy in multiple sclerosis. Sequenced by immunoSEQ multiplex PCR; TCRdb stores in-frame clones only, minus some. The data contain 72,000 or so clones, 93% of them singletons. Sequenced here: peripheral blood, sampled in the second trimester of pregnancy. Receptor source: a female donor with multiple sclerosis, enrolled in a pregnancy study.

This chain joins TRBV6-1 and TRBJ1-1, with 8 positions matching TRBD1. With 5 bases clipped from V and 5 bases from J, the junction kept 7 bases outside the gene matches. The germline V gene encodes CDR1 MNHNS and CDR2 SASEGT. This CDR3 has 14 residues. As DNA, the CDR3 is TGTGCCAGCAGTAGCGGACAGGGTGGAACTGAAGCTTTCTTT. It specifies CASSSGQGGTEAFF.

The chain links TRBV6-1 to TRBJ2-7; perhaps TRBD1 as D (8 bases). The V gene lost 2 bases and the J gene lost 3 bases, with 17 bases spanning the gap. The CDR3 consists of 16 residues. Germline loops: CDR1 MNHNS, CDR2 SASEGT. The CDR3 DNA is TGTGCCAGCAGTGAATGGGAGGGACAGGACATCTACGAGCAGTACTTC. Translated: CASSEWEGQDIYEQYF.

The CDR3 spells CASSLGQGGGYGYTF. CDR3 sequence (DNA): TGTGCCAGCAGCTTAGGACAGGGCGGTGGCTATGGCTACACCTTC. The chain is built from TRBV7-8 and TRBJ1-2; 7 bases agree with TRBD1. This CDR3 has 15 amino acids. The V gene's germline CDR1 is SGHVS and CDR2 FQNEAQ. V was pared by 1 base and J by 4 bases, with 6 bases of the junction left unmatched.

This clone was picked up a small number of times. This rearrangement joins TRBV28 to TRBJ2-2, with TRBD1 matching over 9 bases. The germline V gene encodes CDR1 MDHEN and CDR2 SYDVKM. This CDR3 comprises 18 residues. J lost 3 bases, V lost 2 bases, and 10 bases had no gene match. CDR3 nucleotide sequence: TGTGCCAGCAGTTTAGGACTCGACAGGGGGTATGACACCGGGGAGCTGTTTTTT. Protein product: CASSLGLDRGYDTGELFF.

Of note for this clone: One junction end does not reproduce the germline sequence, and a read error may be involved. CDR3 amino acids: CASSLVMNTEAFF. Here the CDR3 DNA reads TGTGCTAGCAGCTTAGTTATGAACACTGAAGCTTTCTTT. The V gene is TRBV7-7, the J gene TRBJ1-1; D gene ambiguous. Germline values: CDR1 SSHAT, CDR2 FNYEAQ (reference sequence). This CDR3 region has 13 residues.

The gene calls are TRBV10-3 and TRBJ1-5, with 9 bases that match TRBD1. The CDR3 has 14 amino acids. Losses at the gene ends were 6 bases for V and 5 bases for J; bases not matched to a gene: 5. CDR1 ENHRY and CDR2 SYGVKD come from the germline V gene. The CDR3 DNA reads TGTGCCATCAGAGGACAGGGGTCTTATCAGCCCCAGCATTTT. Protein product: CAIRGQGSYQPQHF.

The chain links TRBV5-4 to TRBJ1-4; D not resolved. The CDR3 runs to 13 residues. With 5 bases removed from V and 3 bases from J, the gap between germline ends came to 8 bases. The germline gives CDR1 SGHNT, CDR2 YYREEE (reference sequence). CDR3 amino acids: CASSSRANEKLFF. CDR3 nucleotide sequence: TGTGCCAGCAGTTCGCGCGCTAATGAAAAACTGTTTTTT.